What follows are 23 T cell receptor beta chains derived from one specimen sequenced in a study of blood T cell repertoires in COVID-19. Produced via immunoSEQ multiplex PCR; TCRdb's table is partial and in-frame only. The sample lists some 68,000 clones, around 90% occurring once. Source material: peripheral blood. Every receptor here comes from a man aged 45 to 65 with COVID-19, enrolled during active disease.

This clone was found a few times. This rearrangement joins TRBV7-2 to TRBJ1-1; D might be TRBD1 (5 bases). This CDR3 region has 13 residues. The germline V gene has CDR1 SGHTA and CDR2 FQGNSA. The V and J ends lost 1 base and 7 bases respectively, with 10 bases between them. The CDR3 DNA reads TGTGCCAGCAGCTTAGATGGGGGGTTTGAAGCTTTCTTT. It yields the protein CASSLDGGFEAFF. Full variable domain (missing parts from reference TRBV7-2 and TRBJ1-1): GAGVSQSPSNKVTEKGKDVELRCDPISGHTALYWYRQSLGQGLEFLIYFQGNSAPDKSGLPSDRFSAERTGGSVSTLTIQRTQQEDSAVYLCASSLDGGFEAFFGQGTRLTVV.

The chain uses TRBV19 and TRBJ2-2; TRBD2 is a possible D gene (7 bases). Germline loops: CDR1 LNHDA, CDR2 SQIVND (reference sequence). V lost 5 bases and J lost 6, with 16 bases in between. The CDR3 sequence is 15 residues long. The CDR3 reads CASSGGGGGAGELFF. DNA of the CDR3: TGTGCCAGTAGTGGTGGGGGAGGGGGGGCCGGGGAGCTGTTTTTT.

V usage is TRBV5-1 and J usage is TRBJ2-4; 8 bases map to TRBD2. Looked up from germline, CDR1 is SGHRS and CDR2 is YFSETQ. The CDR3 consists of 15 residues. The trim removed 4 bases at V and 7 bases at J, leaving 10 bases unmatched. In nucleotides, the CDR3 is TGCGCCAGCAGCATCGGACTAGCTGGGGGGAACATTCAGTACTTC. As protein: CASSIGLAGGNIQYF. Full variable domain (remainder filled in from reference TRBV5-1 and TRBJ2-4): KAGVTQTPRYLIKTRGQQVTLSCSPISGHRSVSWYQQTPGQGLQFLFEYFSETQRNKGNFPGRFSGRQFSNSRSEMNVSTLELGDSALYLCASSIGLAGGNIQYFGAGTRLSVL.

This clone was found a few times. The CDR3 reads CASSWGRGNEKLFF. In nucleotides, the CDR3 is TGTGCCAGCAGTTGGGGACGGGGGAATGAAAAACTGTTTTTT. J is TRBJ1-4 and V is TRBV27, with D perhaps TRBD1 (5 bases). The germline gives CDR1 MNHEY, CDR2 SMNVEV (reference sequence). With 4 bases removed from V and 5 bases from J, the gap between germline ends came to 11 bases. The CDR3 has 14 residues.

DNA of the CDR3: TGTGCCAGCAGCCAAGATAAGGGGGGGGGAGACCCGCTTAGCGAGCAGTACTTC. Translated, it gives CASSQDKGGGDPLSEQYF. This chain links TRBV4-2 with TRBJ2-7; D is perhaps TRBD2 (7 bases). Germline V lookup: CDR1 LGHNA, CDR2 YNFKEQ. This CDR3 is built from 18 residues. The V end was cut by 0 bases, the J end by 6 bases, with 24 bases between.

This chain links TRBV15 with TRBJ1-1; D possibly corresponds to TRBD1 (6 bases). CDR1 and CDR2 (germline): LNHNV, YYDKDF (reference sequence). The CDR3 extends over 13 amino acids. Trimming removed 5 bases at V and 1 base at J, with 8 bases between. CDR3 sequence reads: CATSEQGNTEAFF. The CDR3 bases are TGTGCCACCAGCGAACAGGGGAACACTGAAGCTTTCTTT.

This rearrangement joins TRBV7-3 to TRBJ2-1; TRBD2 agrees at 7 bases. This CDR3 has 15 amino acids. With V trimmed by 4 bases and J by 6 bases, 9 bases remained unmatched. Per germline, CDR1 SGHTA and CDR2 FQGTGA. DNA of the CDR3: TGTGCCAGCAGCTCCGACTTAGCGGGTTTCAATGAGCAGTTCTTC. Its protein product is CASSSDLAGFNEQFF.

This chain links TRBV3-1 (or the pseudogene TRBV3-2) with TRBJ1-2; 10 bases agree with TRBD1. CDR3 length equals 15 residues. The ends lost 3 bases at V and 5 bases at J; junction bases unmatched: 6. Germline V lookup: CDR1 LGHDT, CDR2 YNNKEL (reference sequence). The DNA for the CDR3 is TGTGCCAGCAGCCAGTGGGACAGGGGCGATTATGGCTACACCTTC. Translated, it gives CASSQWDRGDYGYTF.

The V and J genes are TRBV5-1 and TRBJ2-2; TRBD2 agrees at 12 bases. The junction had 2 bases not matched to a gene; V was cut back by 4 bases and J by 1 base. The CDR3 contains 16 residues. In germline, CDR1 is SGHRS, CDR2 YFSETQ. The CDR3 region is CASSRTSGKNTGELFF. The CDR3 DNA sequence: TGCGCCAGCAGCCGGACTAGCGGGAAGAACACCGGGGAGCTGTTTTTT. Drawing the rest from reference TRBV5-1 and TRBJ2-2, the complete variable domain is KAGVTQTPRYLIKTRGQQVTLSCSPISGHRSVSWYQQTPGQGLQFLFEYFSETQRNKGNFPGRFSGRQFSNSRSEMNVSTLELGDSALYLCASSRTSGKNTGELFFGEGSRLTVL.

The chain has TRBV24-1 and TRBJ2-2; D remains unclear. The CDR3 extends over 15 amino acids. Germline V gene data show CDR1 as KGHDR and CDR2 as SFDVKD. The V end lost 6 bases, the J end lost 0 bases, and 10 bases lay between the germline ends. CDR3 in DNA: TGTGCCACCAGTCCAAACGGAGCGAACACCGGGGAGCTGTTTTTT. It translates to CATSPNGANTGELFF.

This chain links TRBV29-1 with TRBJ1-5; D uncertain. V lost 1 base and J lost 2, with 6 bases in between. Germline V lookup: CDR1 SQVTM, CDR2 ANQGSEA. The CDR3 extends over 13 amino acids. The CDR3 coding sequence is TGCAGCGTTGAAGTCGGAGGCAATCAGCCCCAGCATTTT. Its protein product is CSVEVGGNQPQHF. The whole variable domain, remainder taken from reference TRBV29-1 and TRBJ1-5, is SAVISQKPSRDICQRGTSLTIQCQVDSQVTMMFWYRQQPGQSLTLIATANQGSEATYESGFVIDKFPISRPNLTFSTLTVSNMSPEDSSIYLCSVEVGGNQPQHFGDGTRLSIL.

The rearrangement uses TRBV9 and TRBJ2-1, with 14 bases matching TRBD2. The CDR3 length is 17 residues. Unmatched junction bases numbered 11, after V lost 4 bases and J lost 8 bases. CDR1 and CDR2 (germline): SGDLS, YYNGEE. CDR3 residues: CASSPRLAGGPSDEQFF. The CDR3 bases are TGTGCCAGCAGCCCACGACTAGCGGGAGGGCCAAGCGATGAGCAGTTCTTC.

The chain joins TRBV25-1 to TRBJ1-1; weak D call: TRBD1 (5 bases). The CDR3 totals 15 residues. Germline CDR1 is MGHDK and CDR2 is SYGVNS. The V end lost 7 bases, the J end lost 4 bases, and 19 bases lay between the germline ends. CDR3 nucleotide sequence: TGTGCCAGCAAGGCCTCGCGGGGGAAGGGCACTGAAGCTTTCTTT. This translates into CASKASRGKGTEAFF.

The rearrangement links TRBV19 to TRBJ1-1; tentative D call: TRBD1 (5 bases). Trimming stripped 5 bases from V and 2 bases from J, with 9 bases between. This CDR3 contains 13 residues. Germline V gene lookup returns CDR1 LNHDA and CDR2 SQIVND (reference sequence). DNA of the CDR3: TGTGCCAGTAGTTATAGGGGCAACACTGAAGCTTTCTTT. This gives the protein CASSYRGNTEAFF.

The chain couples TRBV3-1 (or the pseudogene TRBV3-2) to TRBJ1-5, with D possibly TRBD1 on 6 matching bases. V gave up 1 base and J gave up 3 bases, with 7 bases separating them. Germline V gives CDR1 LGHDT, CDR2 YNNKEL (reference sequence). This CDR3 is 14 amino acids long. The CDR3 is CASSQAGANQPQHF. Here the CDR3 DNA reads TGTGCCAGCAGCCAAGCAGGGGCCAATCAGCCCCAGCATTTT.

The chain joins TRBV2 to TRBJ2-3, with 8 positions matching TRBD1. Germline CDR1 reads SNHLY; CDR2 reads FYNNEI. The V gene end was trimmed by 3 bases and the J gene end by 2 bases; junction bases not matched to a gene: 7. The CDR3 runs to 16 residues. The DNA for the CDR3 is TGTGCCAGCAGTGAGGCAGGGGGCGTCTTCACAGATACGCAGTATTTT. Its protein product is CASSEAGGVFTDTQYF.

The CDR3 spells CASSLPGTVQETQYF. CDR3 sequence (DNA): TGTGCCAGCAGCTTACCCGGGACAGTCCAAGAGACCCAGTACTTC. This rearrangement joins TRBV5-4 to TRBJ2-5; 7 bases align to TRBD1. Germline loops: CDR1 SGHNT, CDR2 YYREEE (reference sequence). The CDR3 consists of 15 residues. With V trimmed by 2 bases and J by 1 base, 5 bases remained unmatched.

The chain couples TRBV7-9 to TRBJ1-2; 7 bases fit TRBD1. CDR3 length: 15 residues. Germline CDR1 reads SEHNR; CDR2 reads FQNEAQ (reference sequence). The V segment lost 5 bases and the J segment 4 bases; nucleotides outside the gene matches: 10. This CDR3 reads CASSPKTTGPYGYTF. The CDR3 coding sequence is TGTGCCAGCAGCCCTAAGACGACAGGGCCCTATGGCTACACCTTC. Complete variable domain (other parts from reference TRBV7-9 and TRBJ1-2): DTGVSQNPRHKITKRGQNVTFRCDPISEHNRLYWYRQTLGQGPEFLTYFQNEAQLEKSRLLSDRFSAERPKGSFSTLEIQRTEQGDSAMYLCASSPKTTGPYGYTFGSGTRLTVV.

The sample holds a few counts of this clone. The rearrangement uses TRBV28 and TRBJ1-1; D possibly corresponds to TRBD1 (5 bases). V was pared by 6 bases and J by 10 bases, with 12 bases between. CDR3 length: 11 amino acids. Germline V gene lookup returns CDR1 MDHEN and CDR2 SYDVKM. CDR3: CASSLGGGAFF. CDR3 DNA sequence: TGTGCCAGCAGCCTGGGGGGGGGAGCTTTCTTT.

This chain uses TRBV4-1 with TRBJ2-3, with TRBD2 identical over 7 bases. CDR1 MGHRA and CDR2 YSYEKL come from the germline V gene. The V segment lost 3 bases and the J segment 0 bases; nucleotides outside the gene matches: 6. This CDR3 has 16 amino acids. CDR3 amino acids: CASSHPWRESTDTQYF. The CDR3 coding sequence is TGCGCCAGCAGCCACCCATGGCGGGAGAGCACAGATACGCAGTATTTT.

This clone was detected only a few times. The chain carries TRBV7-8 and TRBJ1-3; possible D gene TRBD1, 6 bases. CDR1 is SGHVS, CDR2 FQNEAQ, per germline. V was pared by 0 bases and J by 5 bases, with 14 bases between. The CDR3 is made up of 16 amino acids. The CDR3 protein is CASSLARGGRRNTIYF. In nucleotides, the CDR3 is TGTGCCAGCAGCTTAGCACGGGGGGGCCGCAGAAACACCATATATTTT.

V is TRBV5-4 and J is TRBJ2-2; TRBD2 aligns across 9 bases. CDR3 length: 15 residues. Germline loops: CDR1 SGHNT, CDR2 YYREEE (reference sequence). Trimming took 3 bases from V and 5 from J; bases not matched to a gene: 5. The CDR3 protein is CASSSGTSRTGELFF. CDR3 sequence (DNA): TGTGCCAGCAGCTCGGGGACTAGCAGAACCGGGGAGCTGTTTTTT.

V usage is TRBV2 and J usage is TRBJ1-1; no reliable D call. The CDR3 spans 12 residues. From germline, CDR1 is SNHLY and CDR2 FYNNEI. Trimming took off 3 bases at V and 8 bases at J, with 10 bases between the two ends. As DNA, the CDR3 is TGTGCCAGCAGTGATGTGGGAGCAGAAGCTTTCTTT. Amino acids: CASSDVGAEAFF.